This entry lists 5 T cell receptor beta chains sequenced from one sample in a study of post-analysis software for immune sequencing data. Whole-study findings and limits: With TRBV5-6, TRBV5-1 and TRBV20-1 included, a handful of TRBV segments were more frequent in patients than in controls.

For these TCRs, the target antigens are not known. Unique molecular identifiers had been added to the TCR beta cDNA libraries. TCRdb reprocessed the PCR reads via MiXCR and lists one record per CDR3 protein. This table has 650,000 to 900,000 distinct CDR3 sequences, approximately 44% appearing once. The material sequenced was blood. Receptors originate from a girl between 5 and 17 years old with multiple sclerosis.

This clonotype was seen a few times. The V and J genes are TRBV9 and TRBJ1-3, with unresolved D. CDR1 and CDR2 from the germline V gene are SGDLS and YYNGEE. The germline V and J ends were trimmed by 1 base and 1 base, with 12 bases remaining between them. The CDR3 is 16 residues long. CDR3 sequence reads: CASSVNRVLSGNTIYF. In DNA form, the CDR3 reads TGTGCCAGCAGCGTAAACCGGGTACTTTCTGGAAACACCATATATTTT. Using reference TRBV9 and TRBJ1-3 for the parts outside the CDR3, the full variable domain is DSGVTQTPKHLITATGQRVTLRCSPRSGDLSVYWYQQSLDQGLQFLIQYYNGEERAKGNILERFSAQQFPDLHSELNLSSLELGDSALYFCASSVNRVLSGNTIYFGEGSWLTVV.

Only a few counts were recorded for this clonotype. The rearrangement joins TRBV20-1 to TRBJ1-5, with a tentative D call TRBD1 (5 bases). With 6 bases removed from V and 2 bases from J, the gap between germline ends came to 17 bases. CDR3 length: 15 residues. CDR1 and CDR2 from the germline V gene are DFQATT and SNEGSKA (reference sequence). The CDR3 loop reads CSAAGLRSGNQPQHF. The CDR3 DNA follows: TGCAGTGCAGCGGGACTCCGGAGCGGCAATCAGCCCCAGCATTTT.

The chain is built from TRBV7-2 and TRBJ2-4; D is possibly TRBD1 (6 bases). The J call may be mistaken, given a closer DNA end match to TRBJ2-7. The CDR3 runs 14 residues. Germline V gene sequence: CDR1 SGHTA, CDR2 FQGNSA. The CDR3 reads CASSITGRNYEQYF. The CDR3 coding sequence is TGTGCCAGCAGCATCACAGGGCGCAACTACGAGCAGTACTTC.

There are a few counts of this clonotype. The chain employs TRBV25-1 and TRBJ1-2, with a weak D call TRBD1 (6 bases). The CDR3 consists of 14 residues. Germline CDR1 and CDR2: MGHDK and SYGVNS. The V and J ends lost 3 bases and 5 bases respectively, with 13 bases between them. CDR3: CASSDAGEIYGYTF. CDR3 coding DNA: TGTGCCAGCAGTGACGCAGGGGAAATTTATGGCTACACCTTC.

The genes are TRBV27 and TRBJ2-1; no definite D call. In germline, CDR1 is MNHEY, CDR2 SMNVEV (reference sequence). The ends were cut back, 6 bases at V and 15 bases at J, with 15 bases in the middle. The CDR3 is 11 residues long. The CDR3 is CASSIGYIAFF. The CDR3 DNA reads as TGTGCCAGCAGCATAGGGTATATCGCGTTCTTC.